A single sample gave rise to the 20 T cell receptor beta chains below, sequenced in a study of T cells in Graves' hyperthyroidism and ophthalmopathy. RNA transcripts provided the source from which TCR beta CDR3 regions were amplified. The TCR CDR3 first-round RT-PCR relied on the HTBI primer set. TCRdb fed the multiplex PCR reads into MiXCR, producing one record per CDR3 protein. The table has some 370,000 distinct CDR3 sequences, about a sixth seen once. Input material: blood. The receptors shown here come from a woman aged 25 to 45 with Graves' hyperthyroidism that later progressed to Graves' ophthalmopathy.

This clonotype has at least ten counts. The chain combines TRBV12-3 or TRBV12-4 with TRBJ2-5; D unclear. Between the trimmed V and J ends, which lost 5 bases and 5 bases, there was a span of 12 bases. This CDR3 is built from 13 residues. The CDR3 region has the DNA TGTGCCAGCAGTCGAGGTGTCGGGGAGACCCAGTACTTC. Translated, it gives CASSRGVGETQYF.

The V gene is TRBV10-3, the J gene TRBJ2-5; possibly TRBD2 for D (6 bases). V gave up 6 bases and J gave up 2 bases, with 19 bases separating them. CDR1 and CDR2 from the germline V gene are ENHRY and SYGVKD. The CDR3 runs 16 residues. CDR3 DNA sequence: TGTGCCATCAGATCTGGGGAGGTGCAGACACAAGAGACCCAGTACTTC. Residues: CAIRSGEVQTQETQYF.

This clonotype was detected ten times or more. J is TRBJ1-1 and V is TRBV5-1; D is possibly TRBD1 (5 bases). V shed 4 bases and J shed 2 bases, with 18 bases lying between them. The CDR3 covers 16 residues. CDR1 is SGHRS and CDR2 is YFSETQ in the germline V gene. The CDR3 DNA reads TGCGCCAGCAGCGGCTTGTTGCGGACACACAACACTGAAGCTTTCTTT. This gives the protein CASSGLLRTHNTEAFF.

This clonotype was counted many times. This chain connects TRBV7-2 to TRBJ2-1; the D is unclear. The V and J ends lost 0 bases and 4 bases respectively, with 10 bases between them. This CDR3 has 15 residues. The germline CDR1 and CDR2 sequences are SGHTA and FQGNSA. The DNA of the CDR3 is TGTGCCAGCAGCTTAGCGCCCCAGTATTACAATGAGCAGTTCTTC. Its translation: CASSLAPQYYNEQFF.

This clonotype was observed at least ten times. The V gene is TRBV20-1, the J gene TRBJ1-6; D remains unclear. Germline loops: CDR1 DFQATT, CDR2 SNEGSKA (reference sequence). The V end was cut by 6 bases, the J end by 8 bases, with 14 bases between. The CDR3 length is 13 residues. The CDR3 sequence: CSASAAGDSPLHF. CDR3 DNA sequence: TGCAGTGCCTCCGCGGCTGGGGATTCACCCCTCCACTTT.

Many counts were recorded for this clonotype. The chain's CDR3 is CASSRTDTTDTQYF. CDR3 DNA: TGTGCCAGCAGCCGGACAGACACCACAGATACGCAGTATTTT. This chain links TRBV11-3 with TRBJ2-3; tentatively, D is TRBD1 (6 bases). V lost 5 bases and J lost 2, with 11 bases in between. The CDR3 has 14 residues. Germline CDR1 is SGHNT and CDR2 is YENEEA.

Remarks on this clonotype: A junction end diverges from the germline sequence, so it may reflect a read error. This chain connects TRBV19 to TRBJ2-5, with 7 bases matching TRBD2. Per the germline V gene, CDR1 is LNHDA and CDR2 is SQIVND (reference sequence). The CDR3 totals 16 residues. As DNA, the CDR3 is TGTGCCAGTAGTATCCTCTCGGGGGGAAGGGAGGTGACCCAGCACTTC. This encodes CASSILSGGREVTQHF.

The V and J genes are TRBV24-1 and TRBJ2-3; tentatively, D is TRBD1 or TRBD2 (5 bases each). Trimming removed 8 bases from V and 2 bases from J, with 13 bases in between. The CDR3 consists of 14 residues. Per the germline V gene, CDR1 is KGHDR and CDR2 is SFDVKD. CDR3 DNA sequence: TGTGCCACCACGACGGGGCGCGACACAGATACGCAGTATTTT. It translates to CATTTGRDTDTQYF.

In its sample, this clonotype was seen many times. This chain joins TRBV14 and TRBJ1-2; D remains unclear. This CDR3 contains 15 residues. The ends were cut back, 0 bases at V and 8 bases at J, with 16 bases in the middle. Germline CDR1 SGHDN, CDR2 FVKESK. CDR3 nucleotide sequence: TGTGCCAGCAGCCAAGATTTCCCGGAGGTGGACGGCTACACCTTC. Residues: CASSQDFPEVDGYTF. The entire variable domain, with the rest obtained from reference TRBV14 and TRBJ1-2, is as follows: EAGVTQFPSHSVIEKGQTVTLRCDPISGHDNLYWYRRVMGKEIKFLLHFVKESKQDESGMPNNRFLAERTGGTYSTLKVQPAELEDSGVYFCASSQDFPEVDGYTFGSGTRLTVV.

The V call is TRBV10-3, the J call TRBJ1-2; D is unresolved. From germline, CDR1 is ENHRY and CDR2 SYGVKD. The CDR3 sequence is 12 residues long. The ends were cut back, 6 bases at V and 4 bases at J, with 9 bases in the middle. CDR3 sequence: CAISQDGYGYTF. CDR3 bases: TGTGCCATCAGCCAGGACGGCTATGGCTACACCTTC.

This clonotype was counted ten times or more. The chain is built from TRBV3-1 and TRBJ1-1; D ambiguous. The CDR3 has 14 amino acids. Germline assignment: CDR1 LGHDT and CDR2 YNNKEL (reference sequence). V was cut by 1 base and J by 6 bases, with 12 bases left in between. The CDR3, as DNA: TGTGCCAGCAGCCAAGCACCTTTGGTATCTGAAGCTTTCTTT. Residues: CASSQAPLVSEAFF.

This clonotype appeared many times. CDR3 bases: TGTGCCAGCAGCTTAGGAAACGGAGCTAACTATGGCTACACCTTC. As protein: CASSLGNGANYGYTF. The J gene is TRBJ1-2, the V gene TRBV7-9; D remains ambiguous. Trimming stripped 1 base from V and 0 bases from J, with 9 bases between. The CDR3 spans 15 residues. The V gene's germline CDR1 is SEHNR and CDR2 FQNEAQ (reference sequence).

In this sample, this clonotype turned up a few times. The chain is built from TRBV2 and TRBJ1-2, with 7 bases matching TRBD1. The CDR3 sequence is 15 residues long. Germline trimming cut 3 bases from V and 2 bases from J; bases unmatched to any gene: 6. CDR1 is SNHLY, CDR2 FYNNEI, per germline. CDR3 sequence: CASSDLYRGNYGYTF. Written as DNA, the CDR3 is TGTGCCAGCAGTGATTTGTACAGGGGAAACTATGGCTACACCTTC.

Many counts were recorded for this clonotype. V is TRBV18 and J is TRBJ1-2; 7 nucleotides match TRBD1. Germline CDR1 is KGHSH and CDR2 is LQKENI. After removal of 3 bases from V and 7 bases from J, the junction contained 8 bases not matched to a gene. The CDR3 is 14 residues long. CDR3 residues: CASSPGQSVSGYTF. DNA for the CDR3: TGTGCCAGCTCACCGGGACAGTCGGTCTCTGGCTACACCTTC.

The sample holds many counts of this clonotype. V gene TRBV24-1 combines with J gene TRBJ2-1; the D is unclear. The V and J ends lost 2 bases and 4 bases respectively, with 11 bases between them. The germline V gene has CDR1 KGHDR and CDR2 SFDVKD. The CDR3 consists of 15 residues. The CDR3 coding sequence is TGTGCCACCAGTGATTCTACGGCCGGTTACAATGAGCAGTTCTTC. It yields the protein CATSDSTAGYNEQFF.

This clonotype was counted at least ten times. This chain joins TRBV3-1 and TRBJ2-1; D is undetermined. This CDR3 region has 13 residues. The germline gives CDR1 LGHDT, CDR2 YNNKEL (reference sequence). The germline V and J ends were trimmed by 0 bases and 12 bases, with 12 bases remaining between them. CDR3 region: CASSQEGPARQFF. CDR3 in DNA: TGTGCCAGCAGCCAAGAAGGGCCGGCAAGGCAGTTCTTC.

This clonotype was recorded many times. The chain is built from TRBV27 and TRBJ2-2; unclear D gene. The V end lost 5 bases, the J end lost 2 bases, and 18 bases lay between the germline ends. In germline, CDR1 is MNHEY, CDR2 SMNVEV (reference sequence). The CDR3 runs 17 residues. Here the CDR3 reads CASSPLIVTVNTGELFF. In nucleotides, the CDR3 is TGTGCCAGCAGTCCCTTAATAGTGACGGTTAACACCGGGGAGCTGTTTTTT.

This clonotype has just a few counts. Its ends do not fully match the called genes, so a read error is possible. The rearrangement joins TRBV7-8 to TRBJ2-2; D perhaps matches TRBD1 (5 bases). Germline assignment: CDR1 SGHVS and CDR2 FQNEAQ. CDR3 size: 15 residues. CDR3 nucleotides: TGTGACAGCAGCTTCGGCAGGGCCACAACCGGGGAGCTGTTTTTT. This sequence encodes CDSSFGRATTGELFF.

This clonotype was recorded at least ten times. The rearrangement links TRBV27 to TRBJ2-7; 11 bases are shared with TRBD1. V dropped 5 bases and J dropped 5; count of bases not matched to a gene: 5. This CDR3 is 14 amino acids long. From germline, CDR1 is MNHEY and CDR2 SMNVEV (reference sequence). The CDR3 nucleotides are TGTGCCAGCAGTCCCAGGACAGGGGGCGACGAGCAGTACTTC. Residues: CASSPRTGGDEQYF.

The chain is built from TRBV20-1 and TRBJ2-4; D gene uncertain. The V gene's germline CDR1 is DFQATT and CDR2 SNEGSKA (reference sequence). This CDR3 spans 13 amino acids. V lost 3 bases, J lost 6 bases, and 12 bases lay in between. In DNA, the CDR3 is TGCAGTGCTAGTCTTCCCACGATAAACATTCAGTACTTC. Protein sequence: CSASLPTINIQYF.